A selection of T cell receptor beta chains follows, all from one sample in a study of blood T cell repertoires in COVID-19. The protocol was immunoSEQ multiplex PCR, while the TCRdb copy is restricted to in-frame clones and leaves out a portion. The sample includes 650,000 to 800,000 clones, about 90% of them seen just once. Sequencing was performed on peripheral blood. The receptors stem from a woman younger than 35 with acute or convalescent COVID-19. Both conserved end residues are part of each CDR3. Each record gives: V gene, J gene, clone size, D gene, CDR3 DNA, CDR3 protein. The D gene is left open where the match is weak. A clone size is listed for some rows: how often the clone was seen (once, few, many), or a class if it is expanded.

TRBV6-1	TRBJ2-7	once	NA	TGTGCCAGCAGTGAACTCCTCGACACTCACATCTCCTACGAGCAGTACTTC	CASSELLDTHISYEQYF
TRBV4-3	TRBJ2-3	once	NA	TGCGCCAGCAGCCAAGTGGTGGGGGGGGCTGCCCTAGATACGCAGTATTTT	CASSQVVGGAALDTQYF
TRBV4-3	TRBJ1-1	NA	NA	TGCGCCAGCAGCCTCCGACAGGCGACGAACACTGAAGCTTTCTTT	CASSLRQATNTEAFF
TRBV5-6	TRBJ2-7	NA	NA	TGTGCCAGCAGCTTGGCCACTACTACCGGGTTTTTCTACGAGCAGTACTTC	CASSLATTTGFFYEQYF
TRBV15	TRBJ2-7	few	NA	TGTGCCACCTTCACAGGTCGCTCCTACGAGCAGTACTTC	CATFTGRSYEQYF
TRBV7-7	TRBJ2-2	NA	TRBD2	TGTGCCAGCAGCCGTACTTCTAGCGGGGTTATCACCGGGGAGCTGTTTTTT	CASSRTSSGVITGELFF
TRBV30	TRBJ2-7	NA	TRBD2	TGTGCCTGGAGCCCCCCGCCGGGACTAGCGGGGGGCCCTTCCTACGAGCAGTACTTC	CAWSPPPGLAGGPSYEQYF
TRBV29-1	TRBJ1-2	NA	NA	TGCAGCGTTCCAGCCCAGGCTGGGTTTGGCTACACCTTC	CSVPAQAGFGYTF
TRBV12-5	TRBJ1-1	NA	TRBD1	TGTGCTAGTGGTAACGGACAGGGGGCTGGGACTGAAGCTTTCTTT	CASGNGQGAGTEAFF
TRBV12-3/TRBV12-4	TRBJ2-7	NA	NA	TGTGCCAGCAGTTCACAGGGAGACGAGCAGTACTTC	CASSSQGDEQYF
TRBV14	TRBJ1-1	once	NA	TGTGCCAGCAGTTGGAGGCGGGGGAATACTGAAGCTTTCTTT	CASSWRRGNTEAFF
TRBV7-6	TRBJ1-6	NA	TRBD1	TGTGCCAGCAGCGTAGACAGGGTCGGGAATTCACCCCTCCACTTT	CASSVDRVGNSPLHF
TRBV29-1	TRBJ1-2	NA	NA	TGCAGCGTAGGGGACTATACTAACTATGGCTACACCTTC	CSVGDYTNYGYTF
TRBV18	TRBJ1-2	NA	TRBD1	TGTGCCAGCTCACCGGACAGGGGGCCTGGCTACACCTTC	CASSPDRGPGYTF
TRBV4-3	TRBJ2-7	NA	TRBD2	TGCGCCAGCAGCCAAGACTTCGCGGGGGGGGACGAGCAGTACTTC	CASSQDFAGGDEQYF
TRBV19	TRBJ2-1	NA	TRBD1	TGTGCCAGTAGTATCGACAGGGGTCGGAACAATGAGCAGTTCTTC	CASSIDRGRNNEQFF
TRBV11-2	TRBJ1-5	NA	NA	TGTGCCAGCAGGGAGGGACGGGGCAATCAGCCCCAGCATTTT	CASREGRGNQPQHF
TRBV1	TRBJ2-1	NA	NA	TGCACCAGCAGCCGAAGACTAGCGGGGACCTACAATGAGCAGTTCTTC	CTSSRRLAGTYNEQFF
TRBV24-1	TRBJ1-2	NA	NA	TGTGCCACCAGGGCGGGGTCCGACTTCACCTTC	CATRAGSDFTF
TRBV15	TRBJ1-1	NA	NA	TGTGCCACCAGCAGAGACAGTTTGCAAAACACTGAAGCTTTCTTT	CATSRDSLQNTEAFF
TRBV30	TRBJ1-5	NA	TRBD1	TGTGCCTGGAGTCGACAGGGGGATCAGCCCCAGCATTTT	CAWSRQGDQPQHF
TRBV28	TRBJ2-2	few	TRBD1	TGTGCCAGTTCGACAGGGTTGGTTACCGGGGAGCTGTTTTTT	CASSTGLVTGELFF
TRBV28	TRBJ2-7	NA	NA	TGTGCCACCAGGAGTACCGCCATCCTAGTCGAGCAGTACTTC	CATRSTAILVEQYF
TRBV6-2/TRBV6-3	TRBJ2-7	few	NA	TGTGCCAGCAGTTACGTTACAGTCTCCTACGAGCAGTACTTC	CASSYVTVSYEQYF
TRBV2	TRBJ1-6	NA	NA	TGTGCCGGCGGGAGGTTTTATAATTCACCCCTCCACTTT	CAGGRFYNSPLHF
TRBV30	TRBJ1-2	NA	NA	TGTGCCTGGAGTGTTTTGGCTGGCTACACCTTC	CAWSVLAGYTF
TRBV7-9	TRBJ1-1	NA	NA	TGTGCCAGCAGCCCCTCAACAACTGAAGCTTTCTTT	CASSPSTTEAFF
TRBV7-8	TRBJ1-5	NA	NA	TGTGCCAGCAGGGCGGAGCCCCAGCATTTT	CASRAEPQHF
TRBV25-1	TRBJ2-7	NA	TRBD2	TGTGCCACCGGGACTAGCGGTAAGGCCTACGAGCAGTACTTC	CATGTSGKAYEQYF
TRBV6-4	TRBJ2-3	NA	TRBD2	TGTGCCAGCAGTGAGGGAACTAGCGGCACAGATACGCAGTATTTT	CASSEGTSGTDTQYF
TRBV4-1	TRBJ1-5	NA	NA	TGCGCCAGCAGCCACCTCCCGGGGTGGAGGACAGCCGGATATAGCAATCAGCCCCAGCATTTT	CASSHLPGWRTAGYSNQPQHF
TRBV19	TRBJ2-3	NA	NA	TGTGCCAGGGCCCCAGATACGCAGTATTTT	CARAPDTQYF
TRBV9	TRBJ2-1	NA	TRBD1	TGTGCCAGCAGCCACGGGACAGGGAGACCCAATGAGCAGTTCTTC	CASSHGTGRPNEQFF
TRBV23-1	TRBJ2-7	once	NA	TGCGCCAGCAGTCTCTGCCCCTGCAGGCAGAAACCCTACGAGCAGTACTTC	CASSLCPCRQKPYEQYF
TRBV7-9	TRBJ1-3	once	TRBD1	TGTGCCAGCAGCACGCGGACAGGGAAAAACACCATATATTTT	CASSTRTGKNTIYF
TRBV6-5	TRBJ1-2	NA	TRBD1	TGTGCCAGCAGTTACTCTGACAGGGCCGACTATGGCTACACCTTC	CASSYSDRADYGYTF
TRBV6-4	TRBJ1-6	NA	TRBD1	TGTGCCAGCAGTGACCCGGGACAGTATAATTCACCCCTCCACTTT	CASSDPGQYNSPLHF
TRBV3-1/TRBV3-2	TRBJ1-5	NA	TRBD1	TGTGCCAGCAGCCAAACAGGGGATGAGAATCAGCCCCAGCATTTT	CASSQTGDENQPQHF
TRBV2	TRBJ1-2	NA	TRBD1	TGTGCCAGCAGCCCCGGGACAGGGACATTTCACTATGGCTACACCTTC	CASSPGTGTFHYGYTF
TRBV4-2	TRBJ1-5	once	NA	TGTGCCAGCAGCCGAGATCGGGGAATAAGGCAGCCCCAGCATTTT	CASSRDRGIRQPQHF
TRBV20-1	TRBJ1-2	NA	NA	TGCAGTGCTAGTCAAGGCACAGGGTACACCTTC	CSASQGTGYTF
TRBV4-1	TRBJ2-1	NA	NA	TGCGCCAGCAGCCAAGATGGCGGCGGGGAGAGCTCCTACAATGAGCAGTTCTTC	CASSQDGGGESSYNEQFF
TRBV5-1	TRBJ1-6	NA	NA	TGCGCCAGCAGTAAAAGTGGAGATTCACCCCTCCACTTT	CASSKSGDSPLHF
TRBV9	TRBJ1-2	NA	TRBD1	TGTGCCAGCAGCTCCTTGTCCAGGGGGGAGGGCTACACCTTC	CASSSLSRGEGYTF
TRBV2	TRBJ2-5	NA	NA	TGTGCCAGCTCTCCTATCGGGGGGACCCAGTACTTC	CASSPIGGTQYF
TRBV9	TRBJ1-1	NA	NA	TGTGCCAGCAGCGTAGGTCCCTACCTGAACACTGAAGCTTTCTTT	CASSVGPYLNTEAFF
TRBV28	TRBJ1-4	NA	TRBD1	TGTGCCAGCAGTTCTCCATTTAGTGGACAGGGGCATGAAAAACTGTTTTTT	CASSSPFSGQGHEKLFF
TRBV6-5	TRBJ1-5	NA	NA	TGTGCCAGCAGCGTTCGCGGGGCCCTGGATCAGCCCCAGCATTTT	CASSVRGALDQPQHF
TRBV7-2	TRBJ1-1	NA	TRBD1	TGTGCCAGCAAAGTAACGGGACGAACAGGGGAGCGGACTGAAGCTTTCTTT	CASKVTGRTGERTEAFF
TRBV7-8	TRBJ2-1	NA	TRBD1	TGTGCCAGCAGACCTACAGGGGAAAATGAGCAGTTCTTC	CASRPTGENEQFF
TRBV14	TRBJ2-7	NA	TRBD1	TGTGCCAGCAGCCAGGGAACCGGGACAGCCTACGAGCAGTACTTC	CASSQGTGTAYEQYF
TRBV4-3	TRBJ2-7	NA	TRBD2	TGCGCCAGCAGCCAAGAATCGGGGGGGACGAGCTCCTACGAGCAGTACTTC	CASSQESGGTSSYEQYF